A selection of T cell receptor beta chains follows, all from one sample in a study of blood T cell repertoires in COVID-19. Clones were sequenced by immunoSEQ multiplex PCR, and TCRdb holds only the in-frame ones, with some missing. The data contain about 200,000 clones, 79% of them seen just once; the ten biggest clones take up about 6.5%. Sequencing was carried out using peripheral blood. Receptors were obtained from a middle-aged woman with COVID-19, enrolled during active disease. Each CDR3 is given with its conserved first and last residue. The D gene is left open where the match is weak. Clone size is not always given. Where it is, it says once, few, many or a class for expanded clones.

>TRBV27|once|TRBJ2-7|.
CASSPRLGFYEQYF
TGTGCCAGCAGTCCCCGACTTGGGTTCTACGAGCAGTACTTC
>TRBV5-1|.|TRBJ2-7|.
CASGRDRFTYEQYF
TGCGCCAGCGGGAGGGACAGGTTCACCTACGAGCAGTACTTC
>TRBV27|.|TRBJ1-1|.
CASRAPNTEAFF
TGTGCCAGCAGGGCCCCGAACACTGAAGCTTTCTTT
>TRBV7-9|.|TRBJ1-5|TRBD1
CASSLWTGGNQPQHF
TGTGCCAGCAGCTTGTGGACAGGGGGGAATCAGCCCCAGCATTTT
>TRBV19|.|TRBJ1-3|TRBD1
CASRRPGQGNTIYF
TGTGCCAGTAGGCGACCGGGACAGGGAAACACCATATATTTT
>TRBV3-1/TRBV3-2|.|TRBJ2-2|TRBD2
CASSPPGLAGELFF
TGTGCCAGCAGCCCCCCCGGACTAGCCGGGGAGCTGTTTTTT
>TRBV7-9|once|TRBJ2-7|TRBD2
CASSPLAGETYEQYF
TGTGCCAGCAGCCCGTTAGCGGGGGAGACCTACGAGCAGTACTTC
>TRBV2|few|TRBJ2-2|.
CASSGQNTGELFF
TGTGCCAGCAGTGGACAGAACACCGGGGAGCTGTTTTTT
>TRBV6-5|.|TRBJ2-1|TRBD1
CASSPWDREYNEQFF
TGTGCCAGCAGTCCGTGGGACAGGGAATACAATGAGCAGTTCTTC
>TRBV18|few|TRBJ2-7|TRBD2
CASSPRGGAGGVSEQYF
TGTGCCAGCTCACCCAGGGGCGGCGCGGGAGGAGTTAGCGAGCAGTACTTC
>TRBV7-9|.|TRBJ2-5|TRBD1
CASSFLRDRGRETQYF
TGTGCCAGCAGCTTCCTCCGGGACAGGGGAAGGGAGACCCAGTACTTC
>TRBV27|.|TRBJ1-1|.
CASSFGGYTEAFF
TGTGCCAGCAGTTTCGGGGGGTACACTGAAGCTTTCTTT
>TRBV20-1|.|TRBJ1-2|.
CSASVSDYGYTF
TGCAGTGCTAGTGTGTCAGATTATGGCTACACCTTC
>TRBV18|.|TRBJ2-2|TRBD2
CASSTGGGTGELFF
TGTGCCAGCTCCACGGGAGGTGGCACCGGGGAGCTGTTTTTT
>TRBV5-8|.|TRBJ1-5|TRBD1
CASSTGTGGIQPQHF
TGTGCCAGCAGCACCGGGACAGGGGGCATTCAGCCCCAGCATTTT
>TRBV18|.|TRBJ2-7|.
CASSPRQGTYEQYF
TGTGCCAGCTCACCACGGCAGGGGACCTACGAGCAGTACTTC
>TRBV7-2|.|TRBJ2-7|.
CASSLGTVAYEQYF
TGTGCCAGCAGCTTAGGGACTGTAGCCTACGAGCAGTACTTC
>TRBV2|.|TRBJ2-4|TRBD1
CASSVLPGQATAKNIQYF
TGTGCCAGCAGTGTACTTCCGGGACAGGCGACGGCCAAAAACATTCAGTACTTC
>TRBV10-2|.|TRBJ1-5|TRBD1
CASNTRQGAVNQPQHF
TGCGCCAGCAATACGAGACAGGGGGCGGTCAATCAGCCCCAGCATTTT
>TRBV18|.|TRBJ2-4|.
CASSPPVPGARYIQYF
TGTGCCAGCTCACCACCGGTCCCTGGGGCCAGGTACATTCAGTACTTC
>TRBV2|.|TRBJ1-5|.
CASSVTTEHQPQHF
TGTGCCAGCAGTGTGACGACAGAACATCAGCCCCAGCATTTT
>TRBV28|once|TRBJ2-2|TRBD2
CASSGTSDYTGELFF
TGTGCCAGCAGCGGGACTAGCGATTACACCGGGGAGCTGTTTTTT
>TRBV15|.|TRBJ2-7|.
CATSGRLSTYEQYF
TGTGCCACCAGCGGAAGACTGTCCACCTACGAGCAGTACTTC
>TRBV7-6|.|TRBJ2-6|.
CASSLERAGANVLTF
TGTGCCAGCAGCTTAGAGAGGGCTGGGGCCAACGTCCTGACTTTC
>TRBV12-5|.|TRBJ1-1|TRBD1
CASGGDSLNTEAFF
TGTGCTAGTGGTGGGGACAGCCTCAACACTGAAGCTTTCTTT
>TRBV12-3/TRBV12-4|.|TRBJ1-2|.
CASSLDSLYGYTF
TGTGCCAGCAGTTTGGACAGTCTCTATGGCTACACCTTC
>TRBV11-2|.|TRBJ2-3|TRBD2
CASSPPGLALDTQYF
TGTGCCAGCAGCCCACCGGGACTAGCATTAGATACGCAGTATTTT
>TRBV4-1|few|TRBJ1-4|.
CASRRLGGNEKLFF
TGCGCCAGCAGGAGGTTGGGGGGTAATGAAAAACTGTTTTTT
>TRBV5-1|.|TRBJ2-5|.
CASTEQETQYF
TGCGCCAGCACAGAACAAGAGACCCAGTACTTC
>TRBV5-1|.|TRBJ2-2|.
CASSPQGGGELFF
TGCGCCAGCAGCCCCCAGGGGGGCGGGGAGCTGTTTTTT
>TRBV5-8|.|TRBJ2-1|.
CASSFQGGLREQFF
TGTGCCAGCAGCTTCCAAGGCGGCTTGCGGGAGCAGTTCTTC
>TRBV9|.|TRBJ2-7|TRBD1
CASSASDRGGNEQYF
TGTGCCAGCAGCGCCTCGGACAGGGGAGGGAACGAGCAGTACTTC
>TRBV4-3|.|TRBJ1-2|.
CASSQDRGSSVYGYTF
TGCGCCAGCAGCCAAGATCGGGGGAGCTCGGTCTATGGCTACACCTTC